The clone carrying this TCR beta chain was seen more than once but under ten times. As yet, its antigen is unknown. The source of the sample is a study of T cell repertoires in cytomegalovirus infection. Looking at the study overall: Evidence of both CMV infection and a matching HLA type came from public TCR beta signatures. Study observations and caveats: CMV-specific HLA-C-restricted TCR beta clonotypes dominated the ex vivo response. Frequencies of public TCR beta families were cumulated, and this identified carriers of CMV plus the relevant HLA.

TCRdb called the reads again in MiXCR, with one record for every CDR3 protein. Seen here are some 180,000 distinct CDR3 sequences, 17% observed once, and the top ten hold roughly 24%. The CDR3 covers 17 residues. V lost 4 bases and J 0 bases, leaving 15 bases between the germline ends. Germline CDR1 reads SGHVS; CDR2 reads FNYEAQ. This receptor was taken from a human donor in good health (CMV status not recorded). Some clones in this sample may be carry-over from other donors' samples. Sequencing used CD8+ T cells from PBMCs. The rearrangement links TRBV7-6 to TRBJ2-2; unclear D gene. CDR3 sequence reads: CASSSPPDLPNTGELFF. The CDR3 DNA reads TGTGCCAGCAGCTCGCCCCCGGACCTTCCGAACACCGGGGAGCTGTTTTTT.